A single TCR beta chain is shown here with its context. Its target is unknown. Libraries were prepared by immunoSEQ multiplex PCR; TCRdb keeps only in-frame clonotypes and omits some of them. The sample has roughly 150,000 clones; 80% to 95% are singletons. This record comes from a study of T cell responses to AZD1222 COVID-19 vaccine. Points from the study as a whole: Unmutated variant regions are reportedly the target of nearly half of TCRs that are spike-specific. None of the repertoires were sampled until the peak T cell response had passed. The study found vaccine-associated CD4 TCRs spanning spike, dominant at 160-218 and 743-854. Baseline serostatus was positive in only six AZD1222 recipients.

The sequence was collected from an adult in good health. Sequenced here: peripheral blood, sampled on day 0 of AZD1222 vaccination.

CDR3 nucleotide sequence: TGTGCCAGCAGCCCACGCAGGGGGCCTGGCAATCAGCCCCAGCATTTT. This encodes CASSPRRGPGNQPQHF. The rearrangement uses TRBV27 and TRBJ1-5; 8 nucleotides match TRBD1. The V segment lost 6 bases and the J segment 2 bases; nucleotides outside the gene matches: 9. Germline V gene data show CDR1 as MNHEY and CDR2 as SMNVEV (reference sequence). The CDR3 is 16 amino acids.